The 13 T cell receptor beta chains below were found in one sample sequenced in a study of blood T cell repertoires in COVID-19. The assay was immunoSEQ multiplex PCR, and TCRdb's table has in-frame clones only and misses some. The repertoire has tens of thousands of clones, around 76% of them found once; the top ten carry around a sixth. Material for sequencing was peripheral blood. These receptors came from a human donor in a cohort sampled during active COVID-19.

The rearrangement joins TRBV7-2 to TRBJ1-6, with no clear D. Germline V gives CDR1 SGHTA, CDR2 FQGNSA. The CDR3 runs 13 residues. V lost 4 bases to trimming and J lost 7 bases, with 8 bases between them. The CDR3 loop is CASSSRYNSPLHF. CDR3 sequence (DNA): TGTGCCAGCAGCTCGAGGTACAATTCACCCCTCCACTTT.

This clone was found once. The genes are TRBV15 and TRBJ1-2, with D tentatively TRBD1 (5 bases). There are 15 residues in the CDR3. CDR1 and CDR2 from the germline V gene are LNHNV and YYDKDF (reference sequence). V was clipped by 5 bases and J by 4 bases, with 17 bases between them. CDR3 amino acids: CATSGGRGGSYGYTF. As DNA, the CDR3 is TGTGCCACCAGCGGCGGGCGGGGCGGGAGCTATGGCTACACCTTC. Filled out from reference TRBV15 and TRBJ1-2, the complete variable domain reads DAMVIQNPRYQVTQFGKPVTLSCSQTLNHNVMYWYQQKSSQAPKLLFHYYDKDFNNEADTPDNFQSRRPNTSFCFLDIRSPGLGDTAMYLCATSGGRGGSYGYTFGSGTRLTVV.

This clone was seen a handful of times. A junction end diverges from the germline sequence, so it may reflect a read error. CDR3: CASSLGPDPEAYF. The CDR3 DNA reads TGTGCCAGCAGCTTGGGGCCAGACCCAGAGGCCTACTTC. This sequence joins TRBV5-4 and TRBJ1-2; D remains ambiguous. CDR3 size: 13 residues. Germline loops: CDR1 SGHNT, CDR2 YYREEE (reference sequence). The variable domain in full, with the rest retrieved from reference TRBV5-4 and TRBJ1-2, is ETGVTQSPTHLIKTRGQQVTLRCSSQSGHNTVSWYQQALGQGPQFIFQYYREEENGRGNFPPRFSGLQFPNYSSELNVNALELDDSALYLCASSLGPDPEAYFGSGTRLTVV.

This sequence joins TRBV12-3 or TRBV12-4 and TRBJ1-2; the D is unclear. The CDR3 loop spans 12 amino acids. V was pared by 6 bases and J by 2 bases, with 7 bases between. As DNA, the CDR3 is TGTGCCAGCAGCCAGATAAACTATGGCTACACCTTC. Translating it yields CASSQINYGYTF.

This clone appeared a few times. The chain has TRBV2 and TRBJ1-6; 7 bases fit TRBD1. In germline, CDR1 is SNHLY, CDR2 FYNNEI. J was trimmed by 7 bases and V by 1 base; bases with no gene match: 4. CDR3 length equals 15 residues. The CDR3 bases are TGTGCCAGCAGTGAAGAGGGGGCGGGCAATTCACCCCTCCACTTT. Translated, it gives CASSEEGAGNSPLHF.

The rearrangement links TRBV7-2 to TRBJ2-1; 8 nucleotides match TRBD2. V dropped 5 bases and J dropped 2; count of bases not matched to a gene: 2. CDR3 length: 14 amino acids. CDR1 SGHTA and CDR2 FQGNSA come from the germline V gene. This CDR3 reads CASSPGLAYNEQFF. The CDR3 coding sequence is TGTGCCAGCAGCCCGGGACTAGCCTACAATGAGCAGTTCTTC.

This chain joins TRBV11-2 and TRBJ2-1; perhaps TRBD2 as D (6 bases). The CDR3 length is 13 residues. Germline assignment: CDR1 SGHAT and CDR2 FQNNGV. V lost 6 bases and J 5 bases, leaving 11 bases between the germline ends. CDR3 sequence: CASRSWRDNEQFF. The CDR3 DNA sequence: TGTGCCAGCAGGTCGTGGAGGGACAATGAGCAGTTCTTC. Full variable domain (remainder filled in from reference TRBV11-2 and TRBJ2-1): EAGVAQSPRYKIIEKRQSVAFWCNPISGHATLYWYQQILGQGPKLLIQFQNNGVVDDSQLPKDRFSAERLKGVDSTLKIQPAKLEDSAVYLCASRSWRDNEQFFGPGTRLTVL.

The chain has TRBV7-9 and TRBJ1-4, with D unresolved. The germline V and J ends were trimmed by 6 bases and 7 bases, with 18 bases remaining between them. The CDR3 is 15 residues long. Germline CDR1 SEHNR, CDR2 FQNEAQ (reference sequence). CDR3 in DNA: TGTGCCAGCAGATCCTCCGTACGGTTTAGTGAAAAACTGTTTTTT. Protein: CASRSSVRFSEKLFF.

This clone was found a few times. The rearrangement joins TRBV2 to TRBJ1-5; D gene uncertain. The CDR3 has 14 amino acids. Germline values: CDR1 SNHLY, CDR2 FYNNEI. Between the trimmed V and J ends, which lost 6 bases and 4 bases, there was a span of 13 bases. The CDR3 coding sequence is TGTGCCAGCAGCGGTAGTGCAGCGAATCAGCCCCAGCATTTT. As protein: CASSGSAANQPQHF.

This clone was observed once. This chain's CDR3 is CASNNVAGLRNTEAFF. CDR3 DNA: TGTGCCAGCAACAACGTGGCGGGTCTCAGGAACACTGAAGCTTTCTTT. The chain uses TRBV7-9 and TRBJ1-1; no clear D. The V end lost 7 bases, the J end lost 1 base, and 19 bases lay between the germline ends. Per the germline V gene, CDR1 is SEHNR and CDR2 is FQNEAQ (reference sequence). The CDR3 contains 16 residues.

The chain combines TRBV7-2 with TRBJ2-1; 10 nucleotides align to TRBD2. V gave up 3 bases and J gave up 7 bases; unmatched junction bases: 9. CDR1 and CDR2 from the germline V gene are SGHTA and FQGNSA. CDR3 size: 16 residues. In DNA, the CDR3 is TGTGCCAGCAGCTTCAAAAGCGGGGGGGCCTTGAATGAGCAGTTCTTC. Protein sequence: CASSFKSGGALNEQFF.

The CDR3 loop is CASSLSQGYSYNSPLHF. The CDR3 region has the DNA TGTGCCAGCAGTTTGTCCCAGGGGTACTCCTATAATTCACCCCTCCACTTT. The chain carries TRBV27 and TRBJ1-6; tentatively, D is TRBD1 (6 bases). The ends were cut back, 3 bases at V and 0 bases at J, with 12 bases in the middle. Looked up from germline, CDR1 is MNHEY and CDR2 is SMNVEV (reference sequence). The CDR3 loop spans 17 amino acids.

The rearrangement joins TRBV18 to TRBJ1-5; D is possibly TRBD1 (6 bases). Deletions cut 3 bases from V and 7 bases from J, with 13 bases between. CDR1 and CDR2 (germline): KGHSH, LQKENI. The CDR3 has 14 residues. In DNA form, the CDR3 reads TGTGCCAGCTCACCCGCGACAGGCTGGCAGCCCCAGCATTTT. Translation: CASSPATGWQPQHF.